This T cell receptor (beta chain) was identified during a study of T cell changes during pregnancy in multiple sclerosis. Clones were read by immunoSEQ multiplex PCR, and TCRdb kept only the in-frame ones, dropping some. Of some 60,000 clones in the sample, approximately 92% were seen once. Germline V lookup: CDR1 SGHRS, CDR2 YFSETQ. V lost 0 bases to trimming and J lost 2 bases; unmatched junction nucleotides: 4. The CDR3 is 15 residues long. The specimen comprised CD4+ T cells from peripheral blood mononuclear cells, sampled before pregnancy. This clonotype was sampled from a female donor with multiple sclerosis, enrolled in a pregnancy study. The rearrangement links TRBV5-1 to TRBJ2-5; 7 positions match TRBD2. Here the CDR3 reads CASSLGGGRQETQYF. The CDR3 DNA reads TGCGCCAGCAGCTTGGGCGGGGGTAGGCAAGAGACCCAGTACTTC.